Listed here are 2 T cell receptor beta chains from one sample, sequenced in a study of T cell repertoires in cytomegalovirus infection. TCRdb reprocessed the reads with MiXCR, giving one entry per CDR3 protein. The sample carries 450,000 to 600,000 distinct CDR3 sequences, over 9% recorded once. Source material: PBMCs. The receptors stem from a human donor in good health (CMV status not recorded). Some clones in this sample may be carry-over from other donors' samples.

This clonotype was counted ten times or more. This chain links TRBV24-1 with TRBJ2-7, with a tentative D call TRBD1 (6 bases). Germline assignment: CDR1 KGHDR and CDR2 SFDVKD. The CDR3 loop spans 14 amino acids. V was pared by 8 bases and J by 4 bases, with 17 bases between. This CDR3 reads CATKGQKGPYEQYF. As DNA, the CDR3 is TGTGCCACCAAAGGACAGAAAGGACCTTACGAGCAGTACTTC.

This clonotype was seen many times. This chain connects TRBV5-6 to TRBJ2-1, with unresolved D. This CDR3 is built from 12 residues. V shed 4 bases and J shed 7 bases, with 9 bases lying between them. Germline lookup yields CDR1 SGHDT and CDR2 YYEEEE. CDR3 DNA sequence: TGTGCCAGCAGCCTATTCGCGAATGAGCAGTTCTTC. It translates to CASSLFANEQFF.